Following are 28 T cell receptor beta chains from one sample sequenced in a study of cytomegalovirus exposure and HLA in healthy donors. PCR involved 60 Vbeta and 13 Jbeta primers. The method was immunoSEQ multiplex PCR; TCRdb's version includes in-frame clones alone and lacks a portion of them. This table has roughly 190,000 clones, around 87% appearing once. The sequencing sample was made of PBMCs. Every receptor here comes from a woman under 30 in good health and CMV-seronegative.

CDR3 residues: CASSELGAINQPQHF. CDR3 bases: TGTGCCAGCAGTGAACTAGGGGCTATTAATCAGCCCCAGCATTTT. The chain employs TRBV6-1 and TRBJ1-5, with D possibly being TRBD1 (5 bases). Germline CDR1 is MNHNS and CDR2 is SASEGT. Deletions cut 2 bases from V and 4 bases from J, with 12 bases between. This CDR3 has 15 amino acids.

This clone was seen a single time. This chain connects TRBV7-2 to TRBJ2-1; 9 bases match TRBD1. CDR3 length: 16 amino acids. Germline V gene sequence: CDR1 SGHTA, CDR2 FQGNSA. J gave up 7 bases and V 4 bases, and 11 bases lay outside the gene matches. CDR3 protein: CASSSPGTGYGNEQFF. In DNA, the CDR3 is TGTGCCAGCAGCTCACCCGGGACAGGGTACGGGAATGAGCAGTTCTTC.

This clone was observed a handful of times. V gene TRBV25-1 combines with J gene TRBJ2-1; 9 nucleotides match TRBD2. This CDR3 has 15 residues. The V gene's germline CDR1 is MGHDK and CDR2 SYGVNS. V gave up 8 bases and J gave up 0 bases; unmatched junction bases: 5. The CDR3 loop is CASSSGTSSYNEQFF. DNA for the CDR3: TGTGCCAGCTCTAGCGGGACTAGCTCCTACAATGAGCAGTTCTTC.

The chain links TRBV5-5 to TRBJ1-4; a weak D match, TRBD1 (5 bases). The V end lost 1 base, the J end lost 4 bases, and 11 bases lay between the germline ends. CDR3 length equals 15 residues. The V gene's germline CDR1 is SGHKS and CDR2 YYEKEE (reference sequence). The CDR3: CASSLIGGGNEKLFF. The CDR3 nucleotides read TGTGCCAGCAGCTTGATCGGGGGGGGTAATGAAAAACTGTTTTTT.

The rearrangement uses TRBV6-5 and TRBJ2-1; possibly TRBD1 for D (6 bases). Deletions cut 2 bases from V and 6 bases from J, with 14 bases between. This CDR3 region has 15 residues. From germline, CDR1 is MNHEY and CDR2 SVGAGI. CDR3 sequence (DNA): TGTGCCAGCAGTTACGAAGGGACACCGGGCAATGAGCAGTTCTTC. It specifies CASSYEGTPGNEQFF.

This clone occurred once. The rearrangement uses TRBV25-1 and TRBJ2-5; D may be TRBD2 (6 bases). The CDR3 contains 14 residues. V lost 5 bases to trimming and J lost 5 bases, with 15 bases between them. Per germline, CDR1 MGHDK and CDR2 SYGVNS. CDR3 DNA: TGTGCCAGCAGTTCCCGGGGGAGGTGGGAGACCCAGTACTTC. Its translation is CASSSRGRWETQYF.

A remark on this clone: This same CDR3 is encoded by further DNA sequences in the sample. J is TRBJ1-3 and V is TRBV5-1; D not certain. This CDR3 spans 14 amino acids. V was clipped by 0 bases and J by 0 bases, with 4 bases between them. The germline CDR1 and CDR2 sequences are SGHRS and YFSETQ. The CDR3 DNA reads as TGCGCCAGCAGCTTGGATAGCTCTGGAAACACCATATATTTT. This translates into CASSLDSSGNTIYF.

This sequence joins TRBV5-8 and TRBJ1-1; TRBD1 might be the D (5 bases). The CDR3 extends over 16 amino acids. CDR1 and CDR2 (germline): SGHTS, YDEGEE. Trimming took off 5 bases at V and 0 bases at J, with 17 bases between the two ends. CDR3 sequence reads: CASSPLKAGMNTEAFF. The CDR3 bases are TGTGCCAGCAGTCCCCTAAAAGCAGGGATGAACACTGAAGCTTTCTTT.

In its sample, this clone was seen a few times. This CDR3 is CASSPTLTSGSNEQYF. In DNA, the CDR3 is TGTGCCAGCAGCCCCACCCTAACTAGCGGGAGTAACGAGCAGTACTTC. V gene TRBV7-9 combines with J gene TRBJ2-7; 11 positions match TRBD2. The CDR3 consists of 16 residues. The germline V gene encodes CDR1 SEHNR and CDR2 FQNEAQ (reference sequence). Losses at the gene ends were 5 bases for V and 5 bases for J; bases not matched to a gene: 11. The full variable domain, in which reference TRBV7-9 and TRBJ2-7 provide the parts outside the CDR3, is DTGVSQNPRHKITKRGQNVTFRCDPISEHNRLYWYRQTLGQGPEFLTYFQNEAQLEKSRLLSDRFSAERPKGSFSTLEIQRTEQGDSAMYLCASSPTLTSGSNEQYFGPGTRLTVT.

With regard to this clone: Other DNA sequences in the same sample also yield this CDR3. The CDR3 DNA reads as TGTGCCAGCAGTGACTCTTCCGGGACAGGGGTCGCCGGGGAGCTGTTTTTT. Encoded protein: CASSDSSGTGVAGELFF. The V and J genes are TRBV6-4 and TRBJ2-2; TRBD1 matches at 10 bases. Losses at the gene ends were 0 bases for V and 6 bases for J; bases not matched to a gene: 7. CDR3 size: 17 residues. The germline CDR1 and CDR2 sequences are MRHNA and SNTAGT.

The gene calls are TRBV30 and TRBJ1-6; no firm D call. The CDR3 runs to 13 residues. Per the germline V gene, CDR1 is GTSNPN and CDR2 is SVGIG (reference sequence). This CDR3 is CAAEGFADSPLHF. In DNA, the CDR3 is TGTGCGGCGGAGGGCTTTGCGGATTCACCCCTCCACTTT.

This clone showed up just once. The chain links TRBV29-1 to TRBJ1-1; D is undetermined. CDR1 is SQVTM, CDR2 ANQGSEA, per germline. V lost 0 bases and J 4 bases, leaving 12 bases between the germline ends. This CDR3 has 14 amino acids. CDR3 nucleotide sequence: TGCAGCGTTGAAGATCTTCGGGAGGGCACTGAAGCTTTCTTT. This codes for CSVEDLREGTEAFF.

This chain uses TRBV9 with TRBJ2-1, with 13 bases matching TRBD2. V dropped 3 bases and J dropped 5; count of bases not matched to a gene: 20. The CDR3 totals 21 residues. Germline-derived CDR1 and CDR2 are SGDLS and YYNGEE. CDR3 protein: CASSAPGLAGPARSLDNEQFF. CDR3 bases: TGTGCCAGCAGCGCCCCGGGACTAGCGGGACCAGCCCGCTCTTTAGACAATGAGCAGTTCTTC.

This chain links TRBV7-2 with TRBJ2-1; 12 nucleotides agree with TRBD2. The CDR3 extends over 16 amino acids. The V gene's germline CDR1 is SGHTA and CDR2 FQGNSA. Unmatched junction bases numbered 3, after V lost 5 bases and J lost 1 base. The CDR3 DNA follows: TGTGCCAGCAGCAGGACTAGCGGGACATCCTACAATGAGCAGTTCTTC. Its translation is CASSRTSGTSYNEQFF.

The chain uses TRBV25-1 and TRBJ2-3; D may be TRBD2 (5 bases). CDR1 and CDR2 from the germline V gene are MGHDK and SYGVNS. V was trimmed by 2 bases and J by 5 bases, leaving 14 bases between them. The CDR3 has 15 residues. This CDR3 is CASSESVGAQDTQYF. As DNA, the CDR3 is TGTGCCAGCAGTGAAAGTGTGGGAGCTCAAGATACGCAGTATTTT.

The gene calls are TRBV11-3 and TRBJ1-4; TRBD1 is a possible D gene (6 bases). Germline V gene data show CDR1 as SGHNT and CDR2 as YENEEA. This CDR3 has 14 residues. V was trimmed by 5 bases and J by 10 bases, leaving 17 bases between them. The CDR3 is CASSGRPQQGKLFF. CDR3 DNA sequence: TGTGCCAGCAGCGGCCGTCCACAACAGGGAAAACTGTTTTTT.

The V call is TRBV19, the J call TRBJ2-1, with 10 bases identical to TRBD1. Germline trimming cut 3 bases from V and 5 bases from J; bases unmatched to any gene: 4. From germline, CDR1 is LNHDA and CDR2 SQIVND (reference sequence). The length of the CDR3 is 15 residues. The CDR3 here is CASSIATGGNNEQFF. The CDR3 DNA reads TGTGCCAGTAGTATTGCGACAGGGGGCAACAATGAGCAGTTCTTC.

The chain is built from TRBV28 and TRBJ1-5, with D possibly being TRBD1 (5 bases). V lost 5 bases, J lost 2 bases, and 13 bases lay in between. The germline CDR1 and CDR2 sequences are MDHEN and SYDVKM. The CDR3 has 15 amino acids. This chain's CDR3 is CASSLQGYGNQPQHF. CDR3 sequence (DNA): TGTGCCAGCAGTCTCCAGGGTTATGGCAATCAGCCCCAGCATTTT. The full variable domain, in which reference TRBV28 and TRBJ1-5 provide the parts outside the CDR3, is DVKVTQSSRYLVKRTGEKVFLECVQDMDHENMFWYRQDPGLGLRLIYFSYDVKMKEKGDIPEGYSVSREKKERFSLILESASTNQTSMYLCASSLQGYGNQPQHFGDGTRLSIL.

The chain uses TRBV6-1 and TRBJ2-5; no reliable D call. Germline CDR1 reads MNHNS; CDR2 reads SASEGT. There are 13 residues in the CDR3. V gave up 5 bases and J gave up 1 base, with 8 bases separating them. The CDR3 DNA sequence: TGTGCCAGCAGTAGCGTCCGCCAAGAGACCCAGTACTTC. Translation: CASSSVRQETQYF.

J is TRBJ2-1 and V is TRBV7-2; 7 bases are shared with TRBD2. The CDR3 is made up of 14 amino acids. The germline V gene has CDR1 SGHTA and CDR2 FQGNSA. With V trimmed by 5 bases and J by 11 bases, 12 bases remained unmatched. The CDR3 DNA is TGTGCCAGCAGCCGTACTAGCGACCAAACCCAGCAGTTCTTC. Translated: CASSRTSDQTQQFF.

The rearrangement links TRBV28 to TRBJ2-5; the match to TRBD1 covers 9 bases. Matching the DNA end better, TRBJ2-7 makes the J call doubtful. The CDR3 contains 14 residues. Germline values: CDR1 MDHEN, CDR2 SYDVKM. CDR3 DNA: TGTGCCAGCAGTTCCGGACAGGGGACCTACGAGCAGTACTTC. It encodes CASSSGQGTYEQYF.

The chain has TRBV6-6 and TRBJ1-1; no firm D call. Germline V lookup: CDR1 MNHNY, CDR2 SVGAGI (reference sequence). This CDR3 region has 13 residues. V shed 4 bases and J shed 1 base, with 7 bases lying between them. CDR3 in amino acids: CASSWEPNTEAFF. DNA for the CDR3: TGTGCCAGCAGTTGGGAGCCGAACACTGAAGCTTTCTTT.

The gene calls are TRBV27 and TRBJ2-7; 10 bases match TRBD1. This CDR3 comprises 16 residues. CDR1 MNHEY and CDR2 SMNVEV come from the germline V gene (reference sequence). V lost 5 bases to trimming and J lost 5 bases; unmatched junction nucleotides: 12. The CDR3 here is CASSRPSGQGGDEQYF. The CDR3 region has the DNA TGTGCCAGCAGTCGCCCTTCCGGACAGGGGGGCGACGAGCAGTACTTC.

The genes are TRBV4-3 and TRBJ1-5, with TRBD1 matching over 9 bases. The V and J ends lost 3 bases and 2 bases, in that order; junction bases with no gene match: 5. CDR1 LGHNA and CDR2 YSLEER come from the germline V gene. This CDR3 is built from 16 residues. The CDR3 DNA reads TGCGCCAGCAGCCAGGCGGACAGGGGAGGCAATCAGCCCCAGCATTTT. Translating gives CASSQADRGGNQPQHF.

The chain joins TRBV29-1 to TRBJ1-5; 7 bases are a match to TRBD1. Germline V gene data show CDR1 as SQVTM and CDR2 as ANQGSEA. V was clipped by 6 bases and J by 0 bases; unmatched bases: 5. CDR3 length: 14 amino acids. This CDR3 reads CSVVTGDSNQPQHF. The CDR3 DNA is TGCAGCGTAGTTACAGGGGATAGCAATCAGCCCCAGCATTTT.

This clone was observed a few times. V usage is TRBV10-3 and J usage is TRBJ2-3, with 8 positions matching TRBD1. The V and J ends lost 2 bases and 2 bases, in that order; junction bases with no gene match: 3. The CDR3 is made up of 15 amino acids. From germline, CDR1 is ENHRY and CDR2 SYGVKD. This CDR3 reads CAISEDRGLTDTQYF. Written as DNA, the CDR3 is TGTGCCATCAGTGAGGACAGGGGCCTCACAGATACGCAGTATTTT.

The chain uses TRBV19 and TRBJ1-1, with D possibly matching TRBD1 (5 bases). The CDR3 runs 15 residues. Germline values: CDR1 LNHDA, CDR2 SQIVND (reference sequence). V was shortened by 1 base and J by 0 bases, with 9 bases between the two germline ends. In nucleotides, the CDR3 is TGTGCCAGTAGTATAGTTGGGACTGTGAACACTGAAGCTTTCTTT. This gives the protein CASSIVGTVNTEAFF.

V gene TRBV7-8 combines with J gene TRBJ2-7; 11 nucleotides match TRBD2. The trim removed 0 bases at V and 2 bases at J, leaving 9 bases unmatched. The V gene's germline CDR1 is SGHVS and CDR2 FQNEAQ. The CDR3 is 18 amino acids. The CDR3 spells CASSLARASGRITYEQYF. DNA for the CDR3: TGTGCCAGCAGCTTAGCTAGGGCTAGCGGGAGGATCACCTACGAGCAGTACTTC.